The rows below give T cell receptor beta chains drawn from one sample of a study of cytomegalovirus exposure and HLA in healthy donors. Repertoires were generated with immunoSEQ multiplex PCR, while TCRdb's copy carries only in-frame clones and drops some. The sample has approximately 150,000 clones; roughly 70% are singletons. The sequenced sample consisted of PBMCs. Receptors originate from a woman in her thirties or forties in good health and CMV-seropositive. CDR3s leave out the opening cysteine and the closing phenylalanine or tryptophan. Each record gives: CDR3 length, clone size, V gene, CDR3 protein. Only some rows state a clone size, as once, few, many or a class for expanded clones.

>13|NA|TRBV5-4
ASSLPLQEVTEAF
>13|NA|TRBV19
ASNQGTLRNYGYT
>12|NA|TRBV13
ASSQTGGTDTQY
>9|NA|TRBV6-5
ASSLGLEQY
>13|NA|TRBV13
ASSWTGVSGNTIY
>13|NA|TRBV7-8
ASSLDRLINYGYT
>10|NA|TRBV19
ADGQGFQPQH
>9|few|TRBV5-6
ASSSLETQY
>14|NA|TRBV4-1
ASSQVEAISPYGYT
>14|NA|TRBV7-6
ASSLVGGGVTDTQY
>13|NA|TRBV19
ASSTGGVNTGELF
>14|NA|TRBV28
ASSSPGDRGQETQY
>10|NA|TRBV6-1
ASSTGNTEAF
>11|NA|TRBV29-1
SVVAGVNTEAF
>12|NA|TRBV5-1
ASKPSGGRETQY
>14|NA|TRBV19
ASKSNRDWANQPQH
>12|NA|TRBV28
ASYSTGDGQPQH